This T cell receptor (beta chain) originates from a study of shared clonotypes between healthy human individuals. Worth noting for this clone: What it recognizes is unknown.

Overall study results and limits: Apart from blood, nothing was sampled; tissue repertoires likely differ.

The J segment lost 3 bases and the V segment lost 4 bases, leaving 5 bases of the junction unmatched. The CDR3 sequence is 15 residues long. Per germline, CDR1 LNHDA and CDR2 SQIVND (reference sequence). This table comes from immunoSEQ multiplex PCR, and its TCRdb copy is limited to in-frame clones, with some not included. The repertoire holds about 490,000 clones, with 76% as singletons. The J gene is TRBJ2-2, the V gene TRBV19; TRBD1 aligns across 7 bases. The source is a woman in her 40s in good health. Some clones in this sample may be carry-over from other donors' samples. The sequencing sample was made of PBMCs. In DNA form, the CDR3 reads TGTGCCAGTAGTAAGAGGGACAGACACACCGGGGAGCTGTTTTTT. It specifies CASSKRDRHTGELFF.